Reported below is one T cell receptor (beta chain). Its antigen is currently not known. No much larger clone is present one base from it, and per-base qualities are unavailable. The data originate from a study of blood T cell repertoires in COVID-19 (dated by TCRdb to 2018 to 2020). As for the study more broadly: Collaborator samples came from the United States, Italy and Spain and covered acute and convalescent phases of COVID-19. The material from the prospective study consisted of cDNA or gDNA derived from T cells, B-cell-depleted T cells, or PBMCs. The dataset comprised deeply sampled blood TCRbeta repertoires from subjects exposed to, actively infected with, or recovered from COVID-19. A freely available public database, intended as a resource for researchers studying the immune response to SARS-CoV-2, is where the repertoires were released. Sample metadata almost always included a de-identified subject ID, COVID-19 status, age in years and sex. Where HLA class I and class II types were available, the types were taken from metadata supplied by the sample provider, not from assay-based typing. Samples were obtained from the ongoing ImmuneRACE study (first 160 participants) and from roughly 1,300 subjects provided by 6 global collaborators. Study-level results and caveats: How much clinical and demographic metadata was included differed by source and by participant, and the metadata was provided uncurated.

The immunoSEQ Assay, a bias-controlled multiplex PCR, was used to amplify TCRbeta CDR3 regions from genomic DNA. Processing in the source paper ran as follows. Nucleated cell counts per sample were estimated from amplification of reference gene primers within the assay. To quantify the absolute abundance of each unique TCRbeta CDR3 rearrangement, sequence reads were collapsed and filtered. For each sample, productive Simpson clonality was calculated as the square root of Simpson's diversity index across productive rearrangements. Sourced from immuneACCESS, this table was stored by TCRdb with only in-frame sequences that have V and J called. A share of the clones is absent; for the studies checked, an unresolved V gene accounts for under half, and the remainder has no known explanation. Clone size and V and J calls were adopted from that table, with D and trimming inferred from the DNA. The sample yields 350,000 or so clones; roughly 85% were counted once. The ten largest clonotypes hold about 4% of the sample.

Participants in the prospective study were enrolled through a virtual design, were aged roughly 18 to 90 years, and lived in roughly 26 United States geographic areas. To assign participants to cohorts, the prospective study relied on clinical history that participants themselves reported in a screening survey and a study questionnaire. Each participant in the prospective study had whole blood, serum and a nasopharyngeal or oropharyngeal swab collected by mobile phlebotomists. Over an approximately 2-month period, participants in the prospective study had the option of providing additional blood draws and questionnaires. Before DNA extraction, blood samples from the prospective study were shipped at room temperature or frozen. V is shortened by 5 bases, J by 6 bases, and the region joining them spans 17 bases. The CDR3 runs 15 amino acids, cysteine and phenylalanine included. Kept here is only the CDR3 DNA, which spans 45 bases and is read in frame from base 1. The germline V gene gives CDR1 as MDHEN and CDR2 as SYDVKM.

Material: PBMCs or T cells enriched from blood (not recorded which). The receptor was derived from a woman aged 40-49 years with acute COVID-19. The chain is made from TRBV28 and TRBJ1-5; no D segment can be confidently identified. The DNA reads TGTGCCAGCAGTGACCATGCGGGCTCTAGTCAGCCCCAGCATTTT. The resulting protein is CASSDHAGSSQPQHF.